This entry is about one T cell receptor beta chain. The antigen is not known. One junction end disagrees with the germline gene, perhaps due to a read error. The entry originates in a study of identical twins. The germline V gene has CDR1 SGHAT and CDR2 FQDESV (reference sequence). CDR3 length equals 16 residues. One entry per CDR3 protein, called by TCRdb with MiXCR from the 5' RACE reads. The sample carries roughly 1,500,000 distinct CDR3 sequences, under 35% recorded once. Study-wide points: Abundant beta clonotypes from cord blood had fewer insertions, unlike memory repertoires, which showed none.

The source of this sequence is a newborn girl in good health. This chain connects TRBV11-1 to TRBJ2-7; 7 nucleotides align to TRBD1. Sequenced sample: cord blood. The DNA of the CDR3 is TGTGCCAGCAGCCGTGATCGACAGGGAGACTTCTACGAGCGGTACTTC. Residues: CASSRDRQGDFYERYF.